This TCR beta chain was sequenced in a study of tissue T cells after allogeneic stem cell transplantation. General study results and limits: TCR repertoires tracked anatomic similarity, regardless of disease or transplant status. Few T cell clones were shared across patients, but motif clusters showed tissue-specific shared signatures.

A note on this clone: Antigen specificity is unknown. Genes here carry mouse names.

The time point denotes: mouse harvest day 7 after allogeneic transplant. Mouse grafts combined 10^7 T-cell-depleted bone marrow cells with 10^6 splenic CD5+ T cells. Tissues came from B6→BALB/c major-mismatch GVHD mice at day 7 or 14. The assay was immunoSEQ multiplex PCR, and TCRdb's table has in-frame clones only and misses some. The data hold some 3,900 clones, with about 52% observed a single time. The origin of this receptor is a female BALB/c mouse given C57BL/6 T cells with graft-versus-host disease after an allogeneic hematopoietic cell transplant. The sequencing sample was made of lymph node tissue.

The CDR3 is CASRWDPNTEVFF. CDR3 DNA (partial): TGTGCCAGCAGGTGGGACCCCAACACAGAAGTCTTC. The chain joins TRBV15 to TRBJ1-1; TRBD1 is a possible D gene (5 bases). Sequencing ends 1 residue short of the CDR3 end; the germline J gene provides the rest. This CDR3 comprises 13 residues. Germline loops: CDR1 SGHND, CDR2 FRSKSL. V was trimmed by 6 bases and J by 2 bases, leaving 10 bases between them.